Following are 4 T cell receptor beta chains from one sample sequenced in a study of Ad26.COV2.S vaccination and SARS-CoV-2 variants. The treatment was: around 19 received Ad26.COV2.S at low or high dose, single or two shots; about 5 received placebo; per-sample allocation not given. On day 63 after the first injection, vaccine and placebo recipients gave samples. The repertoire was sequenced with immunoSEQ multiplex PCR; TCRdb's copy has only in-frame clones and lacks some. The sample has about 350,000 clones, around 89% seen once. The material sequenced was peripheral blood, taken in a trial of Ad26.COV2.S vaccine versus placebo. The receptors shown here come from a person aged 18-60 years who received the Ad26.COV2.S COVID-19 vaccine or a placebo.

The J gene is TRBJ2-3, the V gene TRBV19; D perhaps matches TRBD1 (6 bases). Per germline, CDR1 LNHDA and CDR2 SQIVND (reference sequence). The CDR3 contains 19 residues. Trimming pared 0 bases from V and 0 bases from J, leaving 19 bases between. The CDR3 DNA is TGTGCCAGTAGTATAGAGCTTCGGGGCAGGGGATTTAGCACAGATACGCAGTATTTT. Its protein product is CASSIELRGRGFSTDTQYF. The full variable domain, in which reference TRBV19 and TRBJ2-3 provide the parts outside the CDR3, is DGGITQSPKYLFRKEGQNVTLSCEQNLNHDAMYWYRQDPGQGLRLIYYSQIVNDFQKGDIAEGYSVSREKKESFPLTVTSAQKNPTAFYLCASSIELRGRGFSTDTQYFGPGTRLTVL.

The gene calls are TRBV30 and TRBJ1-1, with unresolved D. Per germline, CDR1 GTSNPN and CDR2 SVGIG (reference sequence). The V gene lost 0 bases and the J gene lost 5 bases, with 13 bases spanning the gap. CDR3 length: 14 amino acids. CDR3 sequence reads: CAWSVREEGTEAFF. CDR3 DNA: TGTGCCTGGAGTGTACGGGAGGAAGGGACTGAAGCTTTCTTT.

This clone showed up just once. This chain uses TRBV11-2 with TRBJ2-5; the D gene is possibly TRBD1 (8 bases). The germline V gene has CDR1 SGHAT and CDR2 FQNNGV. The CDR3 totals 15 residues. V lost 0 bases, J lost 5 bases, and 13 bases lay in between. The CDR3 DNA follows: TGTGCCAGCAGCTTAGATGACAGGGGAGGGGAGACCCAGTACTTC. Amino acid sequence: CASSLDDRGGETQYF.

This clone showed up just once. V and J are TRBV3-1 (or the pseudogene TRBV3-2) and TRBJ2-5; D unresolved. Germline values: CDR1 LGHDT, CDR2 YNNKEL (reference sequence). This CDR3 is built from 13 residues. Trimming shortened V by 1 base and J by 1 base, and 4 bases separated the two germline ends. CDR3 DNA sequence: TGTGCCAGCAGCCAAGTACTCCAAGAGACCCAGTACTTC. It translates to CASSQVLQETQYF.